These T cell receptor beta chains were read from a single sample in a study of OX40 agonist ivuxolimab in advanced cancers. Assay: immunoSEQ multiplex PCR; the TCRdb copy retains only in-frame clones and omits some. Of about 20,000 clones listed, approximately 70% are singletons. This specimen consisted of CD4+ or CD8+ T cells sorted from blood, obtained in a trial of the OX40 agonist ivuxolimab. The receptor source for this set is an adult with an advanced solid tumor such as melanoma, head and neck, liver or kidney cancer. CDR3s include the opening cysteine and the closing phenylalanine or tryptophan. The D gene is left open where the match is weak. Rows may omit the clone size; those that give it use once, few, many or a size class.

V gene	J gene	clone size	D gene	CDR3 protein	CDR3 DNA
TRBV6-5	TRBJ2-7	.	.	CASSFDFSYEQYF	TGTGCCAGCAGTTTCGACTTTTCCTACGAGCAGTACTTC
TRBV4-1	TRBJ2-2	few	.	CASSPSQATGELFF	TGCGCCAGCAGCCCGTCGCAGGCGACCGGGGAGCTGTTTTTT
TRBV7-9	TRBJ2-5	.	TRBD2	CASSSGTTTQETQYF	TGTGCCAGCAGCTCCGGGACTACAACACAAGAGACCCAGTACTTC
TRBV6-1	TRBJ2-1	once	TRBD2	CASSRREAYNEQFF	TGTGCCAGCAGTCGTCGGGAGGCCTACAATGAGCAGTTCTTC
TRBV9	TRBJ2-1	once	.	CASSVADEGQQFF	TGTGCCAGCAGCGTAGCTGATGAGGGGCAGCAGTTCTTC
TRBV6-6	TRBJ2-7	.	.	CASSSGDSYEQYF	TGTGCCAGCAGTTCCGGGGACTCCTACGAGCAGTACTTC
TRBV6-6	TRBJ2-7	.	.	CASSYSPADEQYF	TGTGCCAGCAGTTACTCGCCGGCGGACGAGCAGTACTTC
TRBV27	TRBJ1-1	.	.	CASSLGGAETEAFF	TGTGCCAGCAGTTTAGGGGGGGCGGAGACTGAAGCTTTCTTT
TRBV19	TRBJ2-7	.	.	CASSFGTESYEQYF	TGTGCCAGTAGTTTCGGGACGGAATCCTACGAGCAGTACTTC
TRBV6-5	TRBJ2-1	.	TRBD2	CASSWTSGMYNEQFF	TGTGCCAGCAGTTGGACTAGCGGGATGTACAATGAGCAGTTCTTC
TRBV4-1	TRBJ1-1	once	.	CASSRGQRTSEAFF	TGCGCCAGCAGCCGAGGACAGAGGACATCTGAAGCTTTCTTT
TRBV5-1	TRBJ2-1	.	TRBD1	CASSQWTGTDEQFF	TGCGCCAGCTCACAATGGACAGGGACTGATGAGCAGTTCTTC
TRBV7-2	TRBJ1-5	.	.	CASSFVQEPQHF	TGTGCCAGCAGCTTCGTACAGGAGCCCCAGCATTTT
TRBV15	TRBJ2-1	few	TRBD2	CATSRDPSGTSNEQFF	TGTGCCACCAGCAGAGACCCTAGCGGAACCTCGAATGAGCAGTTCTTC
TRBV4-3	TRBJ2-7	.	.	CASSQDRSSAYEQYF	TGCGCCAGCAGCCAAGATCGTTCTAGCGCCTACGAGCAGTACTTC
TRBV6-5	TRBJ1-2	.	.	CASSFSAGAVGYGYTF	TGTGCCAGCAGTTTCTCGGCCGGGGCGGTAGGCTATGGCTACACCTTC
TRBV5-1	TRBJ1-1	.	.	CASSLQDSYTEAFF	TGCGCCAGCAGCTTGCAGGATAGTTACACTGAAGCTTTCTTT
TRBV28	TRBJ2-7	.	.	CASSDLTGGGYEQYF	TGTGCCAGCAGCGACCTGACAGGCGGGGGCTACGAGCAGTACTTC
TRBV10-3	TRBJ1-1	medium-sized	.	CAIGQGTGEAFF	TGTGCCATCGGTCAGGGCACCGGTGAAGCTTTCTTT
TRBV27	TRBJ2-7	.	TRBD1	CASSSQGNEQYF	TGTGCCAGCAGTTCACAGGGGAACGAGCAGTACTTC
TRBV29-1	TRBJ2-7	.	.	CSVGGGTAYEQYF	TGCAGCGTTGGTGGAGGGACCGCCTACGAGCAGTACTTC
TRBV7-9	TRBJ2-1	.	.	CASSVTALNEQFF	TGTGCCAGCAGCGTTACAGCTCTAAATGAGCAGTTCTTC
TRBV6-5	TRBJ1-1	once	TRBD1	CASSRVGQGLEAFF	TGTGCCAGCAGCCGCGTCGGACAGGGTCTAGAAGCTTTCTTT
TRBV11-1	TRBJ2-1	once	.	CASSLDPSGEQFF	TGTGCCAGCAGCTTAGATCCCTCAGGGGAGCAGTTCTTC
TRBV19	TRBJ1-2	.	.	CASSIETGSYGYTF	TGTGCCAGTAGTATAGAGACAGGATCCTATGGCTACACCTTC
TRBV18	TRBJ2-7	.	.	CASSLIPPGLSDEQYF	TGTGCCAGCTCACTCATACCTCCGGGTTTGTCGGACGAGCAGTACTTC
TRBV4-3	TRBJ1-5	medium-sized	TRBD1	CASSQDGTGYQPQHF	TGCGCCAGCAGCCAAGATGGGACAGGCTATCAGCCCCAGCATTTT
TRBV5-5	TRBJ2-3	.	TRBD2	CASSPGTTNTDTQYF	TGTGCCAGCAGCCCCGGGACTACTAACACAGATACGCAGTATTTT
TRBV11-2	TRBJ2-5	.	.	CASSLGQGSQETQYF	TGTGCCAGCAGCTTAGGTCAGGGATCCCAAGAGACCCAGTACTTC
TRBV5-8	TRBJ1-2	.	TRBD1	CASSLWDSTYGYTF	TGTGCCAGCAGCTTGTGGGACAGTACCTATGGCTACACCTTC
TRBV28	TRBJ2-7	.	TRBD2	CASRPQSGRAYEQYF	TGTGCCAGCAGACCCCAAAGCGGGAGGGCCTACGAGCAGTACTTC
TRBV4-1	TRBJ2-7	.	TRBD2	CASSQSTSGRGDEQYF	TGCGCCAGCAGCCAAAGTACTAGCGGGAGGGGAGACGAGCAGTACTTC
TRBV10-3	TRBJ1-2	.	.	CAISETEYGYTF	TGTGCCATCAGTGAGACGGAATATGGCTACACCTTC
TRBV2	TRBJ2-7	.	.	CAWTGDTSYEQYF	TGTGCCTGGACTGGGGACACCTCCTACGAGCAGTACTTC
TRBV27	TRBJ1-1	.	.	CASIGDTEAFF	TGTGCCAGCATCGGCGACACTGAAGCTTTCTTT
TRBV11-3	TRBJ2-1	.	.	CASSTQMDGSSYNEQFF	TGTGCCAGCAGCACCCAGATGGACGGCAGCTCCTACAATGAGCAGTTCTTC
TRBV6-5	TRBJ2-7	.	.	CASSLRRAPSYEQYF	TGTGCCAGCAGTCTACGCAGGGCCCCCTCCTACGAGCAGTACTTC
TRBV30	TRBJ2-7	.	TRBD1	CAWSGDRGLVEQYF	TGTGCCTGGAGTGGGGACAGGGGGCTTGTCGAGCAGTACTTC
TRBV27	TRBJ2-5	.	TRBD1	CASSFRQGAETQYF	TGTGCCAGCAGTTTTCGGCAGGGGGCAGAGACCCAGTACTTC